This T cell receptor (beta chain) is drawn from a study of T-cell memory formation after mild COVID-19 (dated by TCRdb to the early 2020s). Background on the whole study: TCR sequence clusters from the two donors were found to be largely donor specific. In two donors, T-cell clones that expanded and contracted after mild COVID-19 were followed by sequencing TCRalpha and TCRbeta repertoires longitudinally. Two young, previously healthy adult volunteers made up the cohort, one male and one female. General findings and caveats noted by the study authors: Whether the second-wave clones peaking on day 37 were SARS-CoV-2 specific was not confirmed. Some responding clones were detected in pre-infection memory, suggesting pre-existing cross-reactive memory T cells joined the SARS-CoV-2 response. Clones contracting from day 15 to 85 had balanced CD4/CD8 phenotypes, while a second wave expanding from day 15 to 37 was biased towards CD4+. Contracting CD4+ clones were found mainly in CM and EM memory subsets, while CD8+ clones were enriched in EMRA. Only two mild cases were covered in the study, and larger cohorts including severe cases with pre-infection samples were considered necessary.

Sequencing used an Illumina NovaSeq 6000. TCRalpha and TCRbeta cDNA libraries were built by 5'RACE with constant-segment primers, adding sample barcodes and unique molecular identifiers. Trizol reagent was used to extract RNA from every sample. Amplification of the libraries took two PCR steps, and the second step added a second sample barcode plus Illumina TruSeq adapters. Libraries were sequenced on an Illumina NovaSeq with 2 x 150 bp paired-end reads. Concerning the study's data processing: Reads were demultiplexed and collapsed into UMI-guided consensus sequences with migec v1.2.7. With mixcr v2.1.11, UMI consensuses were aligned to TRA and TRB V and J templates and assembled into clonotypes. A clonotype was counted as expanded or contracted only if both edgeR and NoisET called the change significant, with noise models trained on biological replicates. For edgeR calls, a false discovery rate-adjusted p below 0.01 and a log2 fold-change threshold of 1 were applied. As an exploratory analysis of dynamics, max-normalized trajectories of the 1000 most abundant clonotypes were examined with PCA combined with hierarchical clustering. Each responding clone was given a CD4 or CD8 phenotype based on the CD4+ and CD8+ repertoires, which had been sequenced separately. TCRdb cleaned the public reads at Q25 with fastp, built clones with MiXCR and kept in-frame beta chains. Merged by CDR3 protein, the rows form single entries marked with the most common genes and DNA. For this entry, the V and J calls and clone size follow TCRdb and not the study's own pipeline. This sample lists 540,000 or so distinct CDR3 sequences; roughly 20% were detected once. Clones ranked in the top ten supply around 12% of the sample.

PBMCs were isolated by Ficoll-Paque density gradient centrifugation. Trimming costs V 4 bases and J 5 bases, and their ends lie 11 bases apart. Spanning cysteine to phenylalanine, the CDR3 consists of 13 amino acids. Of the read, only the CDR3 DNA is kept; its 39 bases are in frame from base 1. According to the germline V gene (reference sequence), CDR1 reads LNHNV and CDR2 reads YYDKDF. For this clonotype: Its recognized antigen is unknown. Base qualities were left out, and no much larger clone turns up one base away.

The specimen was PBMCs or a T cell subset sorted from them (not recorded which). The chain uses TRBV15 and TRBJ2-5; D gene: possibly TRBD2, on 5 matching bases. This sequence was found in an adult woman who had mild COVID-19 (a few samples of this study predate the infection). The sample titles of this study are shuffled in the database, so cell type and time point are left out; the donor was told from shared clones. This receptor carries the CDR3 CATSTRRRETQYF. The DNA sequence is TGTGCCACCAGCACCCGTCGGAGGGAGACCCAGTACTTC.